These 9 T cell receptor beta chains came from one sample sequenced in a study of vaccination effects on CD4 cells after COVID-19. Expansion with viral peptide pools was applied to antigen-specific CD4+ T cells by the ViraFEST assay prior to sequencing. The culture ran for 10 to 11 days, and then CD4+ T cells were isolated. Participants received two doses of either the BNT162b2 or mRNA-1273 vaccine. Only in-frame clones appear in the TCRdb table, and some are missing; sequencing was by immunoSEQ multiplex PCR. Of roughly 24,000 clones in the sample, 60% to 80% were seen once. No antigen has been identified for these receptors. The specimen comprised CD4+ T cells from PBMCs cultured with HCoV-NL63 spike peptides, sampled after COVID-19 vaccination. These receptors all stem from a human donor who received a COVID-19 vaccine.

The chain joins TRBV27 to TRBJ2-6; D gene uncertain. The CDR3 extends over 17 amino acids. The V gene's germline CDR1 is MNHEY and CDR2 SMNVEV (reference sequence). V lost 1 base, J lost 0 bases, and 10 bases lay in between. This chain's CDR3 is CASSLLGSSSGANVLTF. In nucleotides, the CDR3 is TGTGCCAGCAGTTTATTGGGCTCCAGCTCTGGGGCCAACGTCCTGACTTTC.

This chain uses TRBV5-4 with TRBJ2-5; no clear D gene. The CDR3 sequence is 14 residues long. CDR1 and CDR2 from the germline V gene are SGHNT and YYREEE (reference sequence). Between the trimmed V and J ends, which lost 1 base and 0 bases, there was a span of 7 bases. The CDR3 sequence: CASSLTTDQETQYF. CDR3 in DNA: TGTGCCAGCAGCTTGACAACGGACCAAGAGACCCAGTACTTC.

The chain employs TRBV19 and TRBJ2-5; 8 bases line up with TRBD2. Trimming cost V 3 bases and J 5 bases; bases outside gene matches: 8. Germline loops: CDR1 LNHDA, CDR2 SQIVND (reference sequence). The CDR3 is 15 amino acids. The DNA of the CDR3 is TGTGCCAGTAGTATTAACTTCGGCGGGGGGGAGACCCAGTACTTC. It yields the protein CASSINFGGGETQYF.

The sample holds a few counts of this clone. The chain uses TRBV3-1 (or the pseudogene TRBV3-2) and TRBJ2-1; a possible D gene is TRBD1 (6 bases). Trimming shortened V by 0 bases and J by 14 bases, and 20 bases separated the two germline ends. The CDR3 extends over 15 amino acids. CDR1 and CDR2 from the germline V gene are LGHDT and YNNKEL (reference sequence). The CDR3 region has the DNA TGTGCCAGCAGCCAAGAAGGGGGACAACTGTCTAGAAAGTTCTTC. Protein sequence: CASSQEGGQLSRKFF.

The J gene is TRBJ2-2, the V gene TRBV5-1, with a possible D match to TRBD1 (6 bases). The CDR3 contains 13 residues. Trimming took 2 bases from V and 6 from J, leaving 8 bases between them. Per germline, CDR1 SGHRS and CDR2 YFSETQ. This CDR3 reads CASSFGQPGELFF. The CDR3, as DNA: TGCGCCAGCAGCTTTGGACAGCCCGGGGAGCTGTTTTTT.

About this clone: Other nucleotide sequences in the sample specify the same CDR3. The chain carries TRBV28 and TRBJ1-3, with D unclear. From germline, CDR1 is MDHEN and CDR2 SYDVKM. This CDR3 spans 12 amino acids. V gave up 9 bases and J gave up 0 bases, with 6 bases separating them. The CDR3, as DNA: TGTGCCAGTTCGGTCTCTGGAAACACCATATATTTT. It is translated as CASSVSGNTIYF.

The J gene is TRBJ2-6, the V gene TRBV30, with D unclear. Looked up from germline, CDR1 is GTSNPN and CDR2 is SVGIG (reference sequence). The ends were cut back, 2 bases at V and 4 bases at J, with 6 bases in the middle. The CDR3 length is 13 residues. The CDR3 DNA reads as TGTGCCTGGAGTATCAGGGGGGCCAACGTCCTGACTTTC. This gives the protein CAWSIRGANVLTF.

The CDR3 reads CASSLVGGEPMNTEAFF. The DNA for the CDR3 is TGTGCCAGCAGCTTAGTTGGGGGTGAACCGATGAACACTGAAGCTTTCTTT. The chain employs TRBV7-8 and TRBJ1-1, with D possibly TRBD1 on 5 matching bases. The V gene lost 1 base and the J gene lost 0 bases, with 15 bases spanning the gap. Per germline, CDR1 SGHVS and CDR2 FQNEAQ. CDR3 length equals 17 residues.

The chain recombines TRBV27 with TRBJ2-3; TRBD2 agrees at 8 bases. V was clipped by 5 bases and J by 5 bases; unmatched bases: 15. The CDR3 spans 17 residues. CDR1 MNHEY and CDR2 SMNVEV come from the germline V gene (reference sequence). Here the CDR3 DNA reads TGTGCCAGCAGTCGATCCCTACTAGCGGTTATTCGAGATACGCAGTATTTT. It encodes CASSRSLLAVIRDTQYF.